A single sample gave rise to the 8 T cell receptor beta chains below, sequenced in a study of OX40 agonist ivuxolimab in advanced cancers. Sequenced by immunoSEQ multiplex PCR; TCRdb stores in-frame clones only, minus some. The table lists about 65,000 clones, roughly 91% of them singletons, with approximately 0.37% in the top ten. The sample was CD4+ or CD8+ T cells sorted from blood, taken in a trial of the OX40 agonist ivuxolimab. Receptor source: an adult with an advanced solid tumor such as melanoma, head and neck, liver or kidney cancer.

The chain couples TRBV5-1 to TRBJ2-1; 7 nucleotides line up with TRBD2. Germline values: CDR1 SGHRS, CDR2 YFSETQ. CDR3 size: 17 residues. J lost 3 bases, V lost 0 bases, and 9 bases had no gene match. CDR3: CASSLGLGTTNYNEQFF. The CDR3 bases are TGCGCCAGCAGCTTGGGTCTAGGGACTACCAACTACAATGAGCAGTTCTTC.

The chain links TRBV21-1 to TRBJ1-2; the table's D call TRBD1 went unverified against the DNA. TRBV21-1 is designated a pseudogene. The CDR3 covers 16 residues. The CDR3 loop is CASSRDRGKGAGGYTF. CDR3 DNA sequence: TGTGCCAGCAGCAGGGACAGGGGAAAGGGAGCGGGAGGCTACACCTTC.

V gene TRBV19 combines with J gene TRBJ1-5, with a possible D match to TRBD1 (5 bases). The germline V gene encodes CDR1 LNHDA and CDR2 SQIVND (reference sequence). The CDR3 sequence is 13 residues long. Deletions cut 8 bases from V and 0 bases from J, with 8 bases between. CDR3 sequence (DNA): TGTGCCAGTTCGACAGATAGCAATCAGCCCCAGCATTTT. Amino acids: CASSTDSNQPQHF.

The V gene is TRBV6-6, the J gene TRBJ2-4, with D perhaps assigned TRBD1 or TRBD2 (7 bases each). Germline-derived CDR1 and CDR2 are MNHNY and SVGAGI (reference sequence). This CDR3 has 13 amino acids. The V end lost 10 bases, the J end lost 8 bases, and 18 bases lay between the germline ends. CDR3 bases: TGTGCCACCCTCAGGGAGGGGGCCTACATTCAGTACTTC. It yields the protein CATLREGAYIQYF.

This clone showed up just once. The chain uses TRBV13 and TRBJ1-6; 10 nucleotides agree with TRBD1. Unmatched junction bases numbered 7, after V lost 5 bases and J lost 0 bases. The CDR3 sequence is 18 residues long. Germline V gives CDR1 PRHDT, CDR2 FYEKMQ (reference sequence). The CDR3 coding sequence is TGTGCCAGCAGCCGACAGGGGGCTATGAGCTCCTATAATTCACCCCTCCACTTT. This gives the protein CASSRQGAMSSYNSPLHF.

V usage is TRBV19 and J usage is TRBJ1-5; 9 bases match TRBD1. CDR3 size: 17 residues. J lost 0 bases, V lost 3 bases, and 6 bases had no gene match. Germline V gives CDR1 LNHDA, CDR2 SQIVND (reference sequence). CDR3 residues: CASSMYRQGGSNQPQHF. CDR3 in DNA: TGTGCCAGTAGTATGTATCGACAGGGGGGTAGCAATCAGCCCCAGCATTTT.

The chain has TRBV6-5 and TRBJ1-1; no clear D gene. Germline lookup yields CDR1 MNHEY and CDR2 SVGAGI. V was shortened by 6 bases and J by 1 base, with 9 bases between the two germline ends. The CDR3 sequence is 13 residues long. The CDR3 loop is CASRVVKNTEAFF. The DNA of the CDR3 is TGTGCCAGCAGAGTGGTCAAGAACACTGAAGCTTTCTTT.

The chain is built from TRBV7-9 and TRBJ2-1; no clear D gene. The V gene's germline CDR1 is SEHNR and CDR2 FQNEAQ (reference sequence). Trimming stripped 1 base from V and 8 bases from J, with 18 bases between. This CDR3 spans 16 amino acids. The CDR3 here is CASSLEGGRRRHEQFF. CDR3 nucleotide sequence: TGTGCCAGCAGCTTAGAGGGCGGCAGAAGGAGACATGAGCAGTTCTTC.